This TCR beta chain originates from a study of T cells in Graves' hyperthyroidism and ophthalmopathy. A lack of ophthalmopathy progression within 18 months defined stable Graves' hyperthyroidism. Patients aged 18 to 65 had newly diagnosed hyperthyroidism of under 2 months' duration. Pregnant or lactating patients were excluded, as were those with uncontrolled infection or other autoimmune disease. Extraction of PBMCs used around 9.6 ml of fresh peripheral blood. Germline CDR1 is SGHAT and CDR2 is FQNNGV. Trimming took 0 bases from V and 6 from J; bases not matched to a gene: 3. This CDR3 has 16 amino acids. The TCR beta CDR3 regions underwent amplification using RNA transcripts as the source. A set of HTBI primers served as the primers for a first-round RT-PCR of the TCR CDR3. TCRdb re-analysed the multiplex PCR reads in MiXCR, keeping a single row per CDR3 protein. Found here are around 340,000 distinct CDR3 sequences, 15% to 20% of them singletons; the top ten hold about 49%.

V is TRBV11-2 and J is TRBJ2-1; 12 bases fit TRBD2. This TCR derives from a woman between 45 and 60 years old with Graves' hyperthyroidism. The sample consisted of blood. CDR3 sequence (DNA): TGTGCCAGCAGCTTAGAAGGACTAGCGGGGTTCAATGAGCAGTTCTTC. It is translated as CASSLEGLAGFNEQFF.